This entry concerns a single TCR beta chain. Its matching antigen is unknown. This sample was taken from a study of cytomegalovirus exposure and HLA in healthy donors. Study-wide results and limits: In a later analysis, a genetic analysis reported fewer productive-TCR N-insertions in an Asian-associated ancestry cluster than the cohort average.

This PCR relied on a set of 60 Vbeta primers and 13 Jbeta primers. Data came from immunoSEQ multiplex PCR; TCRdb stores just in-frame clones and leaves some out. The table records over 200,000 clones, more than 70% of them present only once. With 0 bases removed from V and 5 bases from J, the gap between germline ends came to 5 bases. The CDR3 is made up of 13 amino acids. Germline lookup yields CDR1 LNHNV and CDR2 YYDKDF (reference sequence). V and J are TRBV15 and TRBJ2-1; no firm D call. Material for sequencing was PBMCs. This TCR was sampled from a human donor in good health. This chain's CDR3 is CATSRDSDNEQFF. CDR3 nucleotides: TGTGCCACCAGCAGAGACTCGGACAATGAGCAGTTCTTC. The full variable domain, with the rest looked up from reference TRBV15 and TRBJ2-1, is DAMVIQNPRYQVTQFGKPVTLSCSQTLNHNVMYWYQQKSSQAPKLLFHYYDKDFNNEADTPDNFQSRRPNTSFCFLDIRSPGLGDTAMYLCATSRDSDNEQFFGPGTRLTVL.